The 10 T cell receptor beta chains given below trace back to one sample, sequenced in a study of T cell repertoires in aging, cancer and after chemotherapy. TRB rearrangements spanning V, D and J were amplified using mixed TRB-A/B primers. TCRdb fed the multiplex PCR reads into MiXCR, producing one record per CDR3 protein. The sample gives over 2,500 distinct CDR3 sequences, approximately 42% of which show up once; around 3% is in the top ten. TCR beta rearrangements were amplified from peripheral blood genomic DNA. The sequenced sample consisted of blood. The receptors were sampled from a human donor with a solid tumor.

V gene TRBV20-1 combines with J gene TRBJ1-2; perhaps TRBD1 as D (6 bases). The CDR3 runs 12 residues. Germline CDR1 DFQATT, CDR2 SNEGSKA (reference sequence). V dropped 5 bases and J dropped 6 bases, with 13 bases sitting between them. The DNA for the CDR3 is TGCAGTGCTGGCAACAGGGTCGATGGCTACACCTTC. It yields the protein CSAGNRVDGYTF.

This clonotype has just one count. The rearrangement uses TRBV4-3 and TRBJ1-6, with D possibly being TRBD1 (6 bases). The V end lost 3 bases, the J end lost 7 bases, and 16 bases lay between the germline ends. There are 16 residues in the CDR3. Germline values: CDR1 LGHNA, CDR2 YSLEER. The chain's CDR3 is CASSQRVDSGNSPLHF. The CDR3 bases are TGCGCCAGCAGCCAGCGGGTGGACAGCGGAAATTCACCCCTCCACTTT.

This clonotype is categorized as large. V and J are TRBV29-1 and TRBJ1-4; TRBD1 might be the D (5 bases). V was cut by 6 bases and J by 0 bases, with 8 bases left in between. The germline V gene encodes CDR1 SQVTM and CDR2 ANQGSEA. The CDR3 spans 13 residues. CDR3 protein: CSVGRATNEKLFF. The CDR3 nucleotides are TGCAGCGTGGGACGGGCAACTAATGAAAAACTGTTTTTT.

This chain links TRBV15 with TRBJ1-1; TRBD1 might be the D (5 bases). Germline assignment: CDR1 LNHNV and CDR2 YYDKDF (reference sequence). V lost 8 bases, J lost 3 bases, and 19 bases lay in between. The CDR3 has 15 amino acids. The CDR3 loop reads CATRYGGIGDTEAFF. CDR3 DNA: TGTGCCACCCGGTACGGGGGAATCGGAGACACTGAAGCTTTCTTT.

Points on this clonotype: The junction shows a germline mismatch at one end, possibly a read error. In DNA form, the CDR3 reads TGTGCCAGCAGCTTGGTGCCAGGGGATATGGGCTACACCTTC. Protein sequence: CASSLVPGDMGYTF. The chain has TRBV5-1 and TRBJ1-2, with D maybe TRBD1 (6 bases). This CDR3 comprises 14 residues. CDR1 is SGHRS and CDR2 is YFSETQ in the germline V gene.

This chain connects TRBV12-3 or TRBV12-4 to TRBJ2-1; D gene ambiguous. The CDR3 extends over 14 amino acids. V gave up 5 bases and J gave up 5 bases, with 13 bases separating them. The CDR3 loop reads CASSLINLHNEQFF. For the CDR3, the DNA is TGTGCCAGCAGTCTTATTAACTTGCACAATGAGCAGTTCTTC.

This clonotype has only a few counts. The chain has TRBV20-1 and TRBJ2-1; 7 bases map to TRBD2. The CDR3 runs to 15 residues. After removal of 7 bases from V and 6 bases from J, the junction contained 15 bases not matched to a gene. Germline lookup yields CDR1 DFQATT and CDR2 SNEGSKA (reference sequence). The CDR3 DNA reads as TGCAGTGTCTTCGCGGTCCCTAGCGGACGCAATGAGCAGTTCTTC. Its protein product is CSVFAVPSGRNEQFF.

The chain uses TRBV10-2 and TRBJ2-7, with TRBD2 matching over 7 bases. This CDR3 has 13 amino acids. V lost 7 bases and J lost 0; bases outside the gene matches: 3. Germline CDR1 and CDR2: WSHSY and SAAADI. CDR3 amino acids: CASISGGSYEQYF. The CDR3 DNA reads as TGCGCCAGCATTTCGGGGGGCTCCTACGAGCAGTACTTC.

This chain joins TRBV7-2 and TRBJ2-3; D is ambiguous. V was trimmed by 3 bases and J by 1 base, leaving 8 bases between them. Germline V gene lookup returns CDR1 SGHTA and CDR2 FQGNSA. The CDR3 length is 14 residues. Here the CDR3 DNA reads TGTGCCAGCAGCTTTGGAGTGGGCACAGATACGCAGTATTTT. Protein: CASSFGVGTDTQYF.

The chain joins TRBV6-6 to TRBJ1-4; TRBD1 aligns across 10 bases. The CDR3 is 16 amino acids. In germline, CDR1 is MNHNY, CDR2 SVGAGI (reference sequence). Trimming cost V 2 bases and J 8 bases; bases outside gene matches: 8. The CDR3 DNA reads as TGTGCCAGCAGTTACCCCCGACAGGGGGCAGGAGAAAAACTGTTTTTT. Translated: CASSYPRQGAGEKLFF.